This T cell receptor beta chain was identified during a study of cytomegalovirus exposure and HLA in healthy donors. Whole-study results and caveats: The authors assumed roughly uniform sequencing depth across donors for presence/absence analyses.

This clone was recorded a few times. What it recognizes is unknown. Although they were nominally healthy when sampled, donors likely had unrecorded immune exposures. Trimming left V 0 bases short and J 3 bases short, with 15 bases between. The CDR3 sequence is 16 residues long. Germline CDR1 reads MNHEY; CDR2 reads SVGAGI. The PCR employed 60 Vbeta primers together with 13 Jbeta primers. Per the authors' pipeline: An analysis that came later counted roughly 80 million unique TCR beta chains, roughly 11 million shared. TCRdb's table, derived via immunoSEQ multiplex PCR, lists solely in-frame clones and lacks some. V, J and clone size reflect that table, while D and trimming were determined from the DNA. The table includes 120,000 or so clones, roughly 17% detected once.

Sequenced input: PBMCs. The TCR sequence derives from a female donor in good health and CMV-seropositive. The chain links TRBV6-5 to TRBJ2-7; D unclear. The CDR3 DNA follows: TGTGCCAGCAGTTACTCGGTGGGCAGGCGATACTACGAGCAGTACTTC. Amino acids: CASSYSVGRRYYEQYF.